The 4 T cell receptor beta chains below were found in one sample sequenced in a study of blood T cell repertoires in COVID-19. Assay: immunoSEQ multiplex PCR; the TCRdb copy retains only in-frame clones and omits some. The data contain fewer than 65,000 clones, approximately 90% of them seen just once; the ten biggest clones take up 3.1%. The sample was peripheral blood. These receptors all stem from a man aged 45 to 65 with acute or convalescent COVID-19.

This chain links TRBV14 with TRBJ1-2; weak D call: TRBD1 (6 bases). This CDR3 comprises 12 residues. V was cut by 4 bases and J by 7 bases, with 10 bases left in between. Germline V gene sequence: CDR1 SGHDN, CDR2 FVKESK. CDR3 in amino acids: CASSPTGSGYTF. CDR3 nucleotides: TGTGCCAGCAGCCCTACAGGGTCTGGCTACACCTTC.

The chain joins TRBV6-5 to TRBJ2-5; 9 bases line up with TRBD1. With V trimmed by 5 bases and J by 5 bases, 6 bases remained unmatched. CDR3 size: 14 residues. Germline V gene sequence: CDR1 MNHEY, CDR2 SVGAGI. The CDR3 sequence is CASSPQGAGETQYF. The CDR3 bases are TGTGCCAGCAGTCCACAGGGGGCGGGGGAGACCCAGTACTTC.

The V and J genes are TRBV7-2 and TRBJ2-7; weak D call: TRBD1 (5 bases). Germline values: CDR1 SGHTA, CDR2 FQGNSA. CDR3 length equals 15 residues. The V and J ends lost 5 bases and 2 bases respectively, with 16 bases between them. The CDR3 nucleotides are TGTGCCAGCAGCCCTACCCAGGGCAACACCTACGAGCAGTACTTC. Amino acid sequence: CASSPTQGNTYEQYF.

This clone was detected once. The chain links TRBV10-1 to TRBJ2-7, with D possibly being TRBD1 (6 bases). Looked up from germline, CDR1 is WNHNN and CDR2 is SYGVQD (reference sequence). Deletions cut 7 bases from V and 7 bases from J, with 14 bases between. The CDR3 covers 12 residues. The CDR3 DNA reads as TGCGCCAGCATCGGGGTGAGGGGGGAGCAGTACTTC. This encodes CASIGVRGEQYF.